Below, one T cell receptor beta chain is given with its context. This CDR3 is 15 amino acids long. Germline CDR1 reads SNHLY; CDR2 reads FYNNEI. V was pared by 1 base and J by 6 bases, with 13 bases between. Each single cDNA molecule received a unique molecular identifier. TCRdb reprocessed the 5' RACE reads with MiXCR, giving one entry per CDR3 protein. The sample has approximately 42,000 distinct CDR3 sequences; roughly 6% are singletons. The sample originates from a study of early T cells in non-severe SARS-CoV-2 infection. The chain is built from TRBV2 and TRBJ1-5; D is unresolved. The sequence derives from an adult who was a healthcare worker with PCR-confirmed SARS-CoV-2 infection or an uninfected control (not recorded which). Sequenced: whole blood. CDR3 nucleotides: TGTGCCAGCAGTGAAGACCGGGGTACTGGTCAGCCCCAGCATTTT. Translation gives CASSEDRGTGQPQHF.